Given below is one T cell receptor beta chain in context. Its cognate antigen is unknown. This specimen comes from a study of cytomegalovirus exposure and HLA in healthy donors. Overall study context: Inside one of the first data releases sat around 80 million unique TCRs taken from HLA-typed donors. Findings of the study overall: A later analysis reportedly identified an Asian-associated ancestry cluster as carrying fewer N-insertions than the roughly 600-donor mean.

Amplification used 60 Vbeta primers and 13 Jbeta primers. Using immunoSEQ multiplex PCR, the repertoire was profiled, and TCRdb retains in-frame clones only, with some absent. The table includes under 200,000 clones, 82% detected once. The CDR3 covers 14 residues. The source of this sequence is a woman younger than 35 in good health and CMV-seronegative. V gene TRBV12-2 combines with J gene TRBJ2-5; TRBD1, as called in the table, went unchecked against the DNA. The DNA end is a closer match to TRBJ2-7, so the J assignment may be wrong. TRBV12-2 is a pseudogene locus. The sample consisted of PBMCs. The CDR3 DNA follows: TGTGCAAGTCGCTCGCCGGGACAGACCTACGAGCAGTACTTC. Protein product: CASRSPGQTYEQYF.